This T cell receptor beta chain is from a study of blood T cell repertoires in COVID-19 (dated by TCRdb to about 2020). About the study as a whole: Samples covering the acute and convalescent phases of COVID-19 were provided by collaborators in the United States, Italy and Spain. The material from the prospective study consisted of cDNA or gDNA derived from T cells, B-cell-depleted T cells, or PBMCs. Subjects who had been exposed to COVID-19, were actively infected with it, or had recovered from it provided the deeply sampled blood TCRbeta repertoires that made up the dataset. A freely available public database, intended as a resource for researchers studying the immune response to SARS-CoV-2, is where the repertoires were released. Samples came from the ongoing ImmuneRACE study (first 160 participants) plus 1,254 subjects from 6 global collaborators. Nearly every sample came with metadata listing a de-identified subject ID, COVID-19 status, age in years and sex. Where available, HLA class I and class II types were obtained from metadata supplied by the sample provider rather than from assay-based typing.

The immunoSEQ Assay, a bias-controlled multiplex PCR, was used to amplify TCRbeta CDR3 regions from genomic DNA. In the authors' own workflow: The number of nucleated cells in each sample was estimated by amplification of reference gene primers within the assay. To quantify the absolute abundance of each unique TCRbeta CDR3 rearrangement, sequence reads were collapsed and filtered. For each sample, productive Simpson clonality was calculated as the square root of Simpson's diversity index across productive rearrangements. The table comes from immuneACCESS by way of TCRdb, which keeps in-frame sequences with V and J called. Part of the clones is missing from these tables; in studies checked, under half for an unresolved V gene and the rest for unknown reasons. Clonal size and the V and J genes are those of that table, whereas D and trimming came from the DNA. Across this sample there are fewer than 90,000 clones, with approximately 87% seen only once. The top ten clonotypes cover roughly 18% of the sample.

Each collaborating institution followed its own protocols to collect whole blood in K2EDTA tubes. Collaborator samples were shipped for TCRbeta analysis as frozen whole blood, isolated PBMCs, or DNA extracted from either sample type. On the study overall, not on this receptor specifically: The amount of clinical and demographic metadata varied by source and participant and was provided uncurated.

Comment on this clone: Its recognized antigen is unknown. Nothing much larger sits one base from this clone, and base qualities are not available.

Trimmed from V: 4 bases; trimmed from J: 4 bases; junction bases lacking a gene match: 11. CDR3 length: 16 amino acids, cysteine to phenylalanine. Just CDR3 DNA is preserved here, 48 bases in frame from base 1. Via the germline V gene (reference sequence), CDR1 is SGHNT and CDR2 YYREEE. The chain was built from TRBV5-4 and TRBJ2-1; the central 7 bases match TRBD2. This clonotype was obtained from a man older than 75 in a cohort sampled during active COVID-19. Sequenced sample: peripheral blood. The nucleotides read TGTGCCAGCAGCCCCCTAGGACTAGAAGGGTACAATGAGCAGTTCTTC. Its protein product is CASSPLGLEGYNEQFF.